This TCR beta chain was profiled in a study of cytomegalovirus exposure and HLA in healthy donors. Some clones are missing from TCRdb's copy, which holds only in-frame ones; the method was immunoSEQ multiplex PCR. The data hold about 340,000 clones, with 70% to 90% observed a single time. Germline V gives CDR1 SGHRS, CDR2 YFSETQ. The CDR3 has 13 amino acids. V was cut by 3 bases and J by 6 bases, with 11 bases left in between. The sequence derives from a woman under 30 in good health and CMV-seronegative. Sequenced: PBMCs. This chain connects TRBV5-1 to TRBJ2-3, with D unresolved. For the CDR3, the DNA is TGCGCCAGCAGCTCGATACCAGCGGATACGCAGTATTTT. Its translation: CASSSIPADTQYF.